These 11 T cell receptor beta chains share one sample of origin, sequenced in a study of CD4 T cells in relation to SARS-CoV-2 and coronaviruses. Only in-frame clones appear in the TCRdb table, and some are missing; sequencing was by immunoSEQ multiplex PCR. The sample lists about 36,000 clones, around three quarters seen once, with roughly 22% in the top ten. For these TCRs, the target antigens are not known. Sequencing input: memory CD4+ T cells from PBMCs, cultured in vitro. Receptor source: an adult with COVID-19.

The rearrangement joins TRBV6-5 to TRBJ2-7; D is ambiguous. The CDR3 consists of 13 residues. The germline gives CDR1 MNHEY, CDR2 SVGAGI. Trimming took off 3 bases at V and 2 bases at J, with 8 bases between the two ends. The CDR3 coding sequence is TGTGCCAGCAGTTATGCTGGAACCTACGAGCAGTACTTC. Translating it yields CASSYAGTYEQYF.

The chain couples TRBV2 to TRBJ2-5; the D gene is possibly TRBD1 (6 bases). Per germline, CDR1 SNHLY and CDR2 FYNNEI. The CDR3 totals 15 residues. Trimming removed 2 bases from V and 1 base from J, with 11 bases in between. CDR3: CASSEYTGIQETQYF. In DNA, the CDR3 is TGTGCCAGCAGTGAATACACAGGGATCCAAGAGACCCAGTACTTC.

The chain employs TRBV18 and TRBJ2-4; TRBD1 matches 7 bases. The CDR3 extends over 19 amino acids. CDR1 is KGHSH, CDR2 LQKENI, per germline. The ends lost 1 base at V and 0 bases at J; junction bases unmatched: 12. The CDR3 sequence: CASSPRTGTNRLAKNIQYF. The CDR3 DNA is TGTGCCAGCTCACCACGGACAGGCACGAATAGGCTAGCCAAAAACATTCAGTACTTC.

This chain connects TRBV7-3 to TRBJ2-1; the D is unclear. Trimming removed 2 bases from V and 7 bases from J, with 12 bases in between. Germline CDR1 and CDR2: SGHTA and FQGTGA. The CDR3 totals 14 residues. The chain's CDR3 is CASSLGVARNEQFF. DNA of the CDR3: TGTGCCAGCAGCTTAGGGGTGGCTAGAAATGAGCAGTTCTTC.

The chain combines TRBV5-6 with TRBJ2-1; 9 bases fit TRBD2. There are 14 residues in the CDR3. The V segment lost 4 bases and the J segment 11 bases; nucleotides outside the gene matches: 10. Germline CDR1 is SGHDT and CDR2 is YYEEEE. The CDR3 loop is CASSGLAGEFKQFF. DNA for the CDR3: TGTGCCAGCAGCGGGTTAGCGGGAGAATTCAAGCAGTTCTTC.

V gene TRBV20-1 combines with J gene TRBJ2-7; D unresolved. Per germline, CDR1 DFQATT and CDR2 SNEGSKA (reference sequence). V was pared by 3 bases and J by 6 bases, with 12 bases between. The CDR3 is 12 residues long. This CDR3 is CSASSLAGEQYF. The CDR3 bases are TGCAGTGCTAGTAGCTTAGCCGGCGAGCAGTACTTC.

The chain recombines TRBV7-9 with TRBJ2-3; 7 positions match TRBD2. Germline V CDR1 and CDR2: SEHNR, FQNEAQ (reference sequence). CDR3 length: 15 amino acids. V lost 10 bases and J lost 3; bases outside the gene matches: 13. The CDR3: CATNRRGSGTDTQYF. The CDR3 DNA is TGTGCCACCAATAGGCGCGGGAGCGGTACAGATACGCAGTATTTT.

The genes are TRBV6-5 and TRBJ2-1; D is unclear. The CDR3 is made up of 12 amino acids. CDR1 MNHEY and CDR2 SVGAGI come from the germline V gene. Trimming shortened V by 2 bases and J by 6 bases, and 5 bases separated the two germline ends. CDR3 residues: CASSYGLNEQFF. The CDR3 DNA sequence: TGTGCCAGCAGTTACGGCCTCAATGAGCAGTTCTTC.

The chain joins TRBV4-2 to TRBJ2-1; 8 bases line up with TRBD1. CDR1 LGHNA and CDR2 YNFKEQ come from the germline V gene. Unmatched junction bases numbered 6, after V lost 0 bases and J lost 8 bases. The CDR3 consists of 15 residues. DNA for the CDR3: TGTGCCAGCAGCCAAGAATGGAGACAGGGGCATGAGCAGTTCTTC. Residues: CASSQEWRQGHEQFF.

V usage is TRBV11-1 and J usage is TRBJ2-3; 9 bases match TRBD1. The germline V gene has CDR1 SGHAT and CDR2 FQDESV (reference sequence). The ends lost 5 bases at V and 3 bases at J; junction bases unmatched: 6. The CDR3 has 15 amino acids. The CDR3: CASSRTGARTDTQYF. Here the CDR3 DNA reads TGTGCCAGCAGCCGGACAGGGGCTCGGACAGATACGCAGTATTTT.

This clone was seen only a few times. The V and J genes are TRBV2 and TRBJ2-3; D possibly corresponds to TRBD2 (5 bases). There are 13 residues in the CDR3. Trimming pared 5 bases from V and 4 bases from J, leaving 10 bases between. Per the germline V gene, CDR1 is SNHLY and CDR2 is FYNNEI. The CDR3 region is CASSTREADTQYF. CDR3 bases: TGTGCCAGCAGTACCCGGGAAGCAGATACGCAGTATTTT. The whole variable domain, remainder taken from reference TRBV2 and TRBJ2-3, is EPEVTQTPSHQVTQMGQEVILRCVPISNHLYFYWYRQILGQKVEFLVSFYNNEISEKSEIFDDQFSVERPDGSNFTLKIRSTKLEDSAMYFCASSTREADTQYFGPGTRLTVL.